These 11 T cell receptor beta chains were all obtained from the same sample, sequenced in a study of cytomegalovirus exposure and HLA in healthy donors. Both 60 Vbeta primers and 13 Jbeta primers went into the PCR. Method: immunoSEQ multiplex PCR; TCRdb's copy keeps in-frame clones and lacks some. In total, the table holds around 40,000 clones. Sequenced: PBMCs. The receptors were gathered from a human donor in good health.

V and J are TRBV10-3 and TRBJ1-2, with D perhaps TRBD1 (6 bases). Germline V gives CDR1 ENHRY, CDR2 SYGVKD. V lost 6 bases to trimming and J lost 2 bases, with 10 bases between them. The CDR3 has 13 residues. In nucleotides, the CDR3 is TGTGCCATCAGCAGGGGTGGAAACTATGGCTACACCTTC. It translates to CAISRGGNYGYTF.

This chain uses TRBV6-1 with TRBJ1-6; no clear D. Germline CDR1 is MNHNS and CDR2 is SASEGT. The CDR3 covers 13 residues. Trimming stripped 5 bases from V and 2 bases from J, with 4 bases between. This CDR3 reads CASSSPYNSPLHF. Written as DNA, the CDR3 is TGTGCCAGCAGTAGCCCCTATAATTCACCCCTCCACTTT.

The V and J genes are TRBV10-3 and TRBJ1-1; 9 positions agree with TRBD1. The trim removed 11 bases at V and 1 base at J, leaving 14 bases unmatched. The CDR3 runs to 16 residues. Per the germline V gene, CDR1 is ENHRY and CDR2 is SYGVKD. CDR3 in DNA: TGTGCCGCGACGGACAGGGGCCTTCCAGGGAACACTGAAGCTTTCTTT. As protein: CAATDRGLPGNTEAFF.

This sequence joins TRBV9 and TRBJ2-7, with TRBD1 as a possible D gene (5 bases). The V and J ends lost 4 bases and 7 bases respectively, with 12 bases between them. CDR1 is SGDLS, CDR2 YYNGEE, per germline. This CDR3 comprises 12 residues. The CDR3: CASSTSGKEQYF. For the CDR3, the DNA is TGTGCCAGCAGCACCTCAGGGAAGGAGCAGTACTTC.

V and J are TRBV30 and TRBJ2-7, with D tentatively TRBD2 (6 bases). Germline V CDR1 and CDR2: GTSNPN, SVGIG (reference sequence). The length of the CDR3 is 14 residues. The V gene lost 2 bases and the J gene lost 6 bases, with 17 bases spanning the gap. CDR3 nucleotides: TGTGCCTGGAGTCACTCCCAGGGACTCAGCGAGCAGTACTTC. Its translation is CAWSHSQGLSEQYF. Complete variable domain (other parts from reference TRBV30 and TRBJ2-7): SQTIHQWPATLVQPVGSPLSLECTVEGTSNPNLYWYRQAAGRGLQLLFYSVGIGQISSEVPQNLSASRPQDRQFILSSKKLLLSDSGFYLCAWSHSQGLSEQYFGPGTRLTVT.

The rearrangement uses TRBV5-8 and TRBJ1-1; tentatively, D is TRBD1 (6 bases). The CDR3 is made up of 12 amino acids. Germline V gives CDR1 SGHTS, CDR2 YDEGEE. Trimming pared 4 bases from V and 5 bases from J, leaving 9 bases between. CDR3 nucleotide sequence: TGTGCCAGCAGCCCCAGGGGAACTGAAGCTTTCTTT. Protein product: CASSPRGTEAFF. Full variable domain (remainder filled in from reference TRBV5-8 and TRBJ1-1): EAGVTQSPTHLIKTRGQQATLRCSPISGHTSVYWYQQALGLGLQFLLWYDEGEERNRGNFPPRFSGRQFPNYSSELNVNALELEDSALYLCASSPRGTEAFFGQGTRLTVV.

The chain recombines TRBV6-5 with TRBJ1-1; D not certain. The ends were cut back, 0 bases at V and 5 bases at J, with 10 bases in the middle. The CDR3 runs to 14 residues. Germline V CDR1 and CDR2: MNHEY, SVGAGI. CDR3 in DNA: TGTGCCAGCAGTTACTCGGGAGGAGAAACTGAAGCTTTCTTT. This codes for CASSYSGGETEAFF.

This CDR3 is CASSPRTGPTDTQYF. CDR3 DNA: TGTGCCAGCAGTCCGAGGACAGGGCCCACAGATACGCAGTATTTT. The gene calls are TRBV27 and TRBJ2-3; the match to TRBD1 covers 8 bases. Germline CDR1 MNHEY, CDR2 SMNVEV (reference sequence). The V segment lost 5 bases and the J segment 2 bases; nucleotides outside the gene matches: 6. The CDR3 contains 15 residues.

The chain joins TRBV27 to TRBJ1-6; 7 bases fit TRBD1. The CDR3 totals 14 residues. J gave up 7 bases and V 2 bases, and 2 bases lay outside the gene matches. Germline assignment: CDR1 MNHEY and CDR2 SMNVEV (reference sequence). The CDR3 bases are TGTGCCAGCAGTTTAGGGACAGTCAATTCACCCCTCCACTTT. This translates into CASSLGTVNSPLHF.

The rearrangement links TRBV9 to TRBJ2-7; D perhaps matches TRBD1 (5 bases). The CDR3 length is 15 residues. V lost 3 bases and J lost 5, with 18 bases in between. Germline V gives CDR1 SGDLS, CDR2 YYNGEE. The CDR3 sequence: CASSALTGGRDEQYF. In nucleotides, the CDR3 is TGTGCCAGCAGCGCCTTAACAGGTGGTAGGGACGAGCAGTACTTC.

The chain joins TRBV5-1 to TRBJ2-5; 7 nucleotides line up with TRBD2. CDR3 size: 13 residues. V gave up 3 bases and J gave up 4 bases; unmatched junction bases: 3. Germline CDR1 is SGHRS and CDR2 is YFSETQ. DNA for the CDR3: TGCGCCAGCAGCTCGGGAGGAGTAGAGACCCAGTACTTC. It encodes CASSSGGVETQYF. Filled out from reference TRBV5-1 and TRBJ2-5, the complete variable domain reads KAGVTQTPRYLIKTRGQQVTLSCSPISGHRSVSWYQQTPGQGLQFLFEYFSETQRNKGNFPGRFSGRQFSNSRSEMNVSTLELGDSALYLCASSSGGVETQYFGPGTRLLVL.